The 7 T cell receptor beta chains below were found in one sample sequenced in a study of T-cell memory formation after mild COVID-19. TCRdb passed the 5' RACE reads through MiXCR, listing each CDR3 protein once. The table lists roughly 280,000 distinct CDR3 sequences, 8.2% of them singletons. The sequenced sample consisted of PBMCs or a T cell subset sorted from them (not recorded which). The receptors were sampled from a man younger than 35 who had mild COVID-19 (a few samples of this study predate the infection). Cell type and time point are not known.

Here the CDR3 reads CASSPGDSGNTIYF. The DNA for the CDR3 is TGTGCCAGCAGCCCTGGGGACAGTGGAAACACCATATATTTT. The chain combines TRBV7-2 with TRBJ1-3, with 7 bases fitting TRBD1. The CDR3 is made up of 14 amino acids. Germline V gene lookup returns CDR1 SGHTA and CDR2 FQGNSA. J lost 3 bases, V lost 5 bases, and 4 bases had no gene match.

This clonotype was counted a few times. This chain joins TRBV5-1 and TRBJ2-5, with 13 positions matching TRBD2. Trimming removed 4 bases from V and 5 bases from J; junction bases left unmatched: 8. Germline V gene lookup returns CDR1 SGHRS and CDR2 YFSETQ. This CDR3 is built from 16 residues. The CDR3, as DNA: TGCGCCAGCAGCGTCCCGGGACTAGCGGGGCGGGAGACCCAGTACTTC. This sequence encodes CASSVPGLAGRETQYF.

The rearrangement links TRBV7-2 to TRBJ2-1; no clear D gene. Germline CDR1 and CDR2: SGHTA and FQGNSA. V lost 9 bases to trimming and J lost 7 bases, with 16 bases between them. This CDR3 contains 13 residues. CDR3: CASHARITNEQFF. The CDR3 DNA reads TGTGCCAGTCACGCCCGGATTACAAATGAGCAGTTCTTC.

This clonotype was recorded at least ten times. This chain links TRBV12-3 or TRBV12-4 with TRBJ2-1; either TRBD1 or TRBD2 may fit D (5 bases each). The CDR3 is 13 residues long. Trimming pared 6 bases from V and 7 bases from J, leaving 13 bases between. The CDR3 DNA is TGTGCCAGCAGGCCCCCGGGGCGTAATGAGCAGTTCTTC. Its protein is CASRPPGRNEQFF.

In this sample, this clonotype turned up a few times. This chain connects TRBV4-1 to TRBJ1-1; no reliable D call. Trimming removed 0 bases at V and 4 bases at J, with 18 bases between. The CDR3 extends over 17 amino acids. Germline CDR1 is MGHRA and CDR2 is YSYEKL. The CDR3 DNA reads TGCGCCAGCAGCCAAGAACCTAAGGGATCCTTAGGCACTGAAGCTTTCTTT. Residues: CASSQEPKGSLGTEAFF.

This chain links TRBV18 with TRBJ2-7; 8 bases fit TRBD1. Germline CDR1 is KGHSH and CDR2 is LQKENI. This CDR3 region has 15 residues. J gave up 2 bases and V 1 base, and 4 bases lay outside the gene matches. CDR3 nucleotide sequence: TGTGCCAGCTCACCACGACAGGGGAGAGCCTACGAGCAGTACTTC. Translated, it gives CASSPRQGRAYEQYF.

This clonotype occurred many times. The chain is built from TRBV29-1 and TRBJ1-1; D is unclear. CDR1 is SQVTM and CDR2 is ANQGSEA in the germline V gene. The CDR3 totals 13 residues. The V end was cut by 3 bases, the J end by 0 bases, with 8 bases between. The CDR3 DNA is TGCAGCGTTGAGGCAGGCCTGAACACTGAAGCTTTCTTT. It yields the protein CSVEAGLNTEAFF.